These 25 T cell receptor beta chains originate from one sample sequenced in a study of T cells in Graves' hyperthyroidism and ophthalmopathy. Authors of the study amplified TCR beta CDR3 regions from RNA transcripts. First-round RT-PCR of the TCR CDR3 relied on the HTBI primer set. A single record per CDR3 protein comes from TCRdb applying MiXCR to the multiplex PCR reads. The profile shows 700,000 to 850,000 distinct CDR3 sequences, 35% of them singletons. Material for sequencing was blood. The receptors originated from a woman aged 40 to 50 with Graves' hyperthyroidism.

A word on this clonotype: This may be a read error: a much more frequent sequence differs by one nucleotide. The chain combines TRBV20-1 with TRBJ1-5; D is unclear. Germline CDR1 and CDR2: DFQATT and SNEGSKA (reference sequence). The CDR3 has 15 amino acids. CDR3 loop: CSARAIGAQNRPQHF. The CDR3 DNA is TGCAGTGCTAGAGCGATCGGAGCCCAAAATCGGCCCCAGCATTTT.

This clonotype came up many times. The rearrangement uses TRBV12-3 or TRBV12-4 and TRBJ2-5; possible D gene TRBD1, 5 bases. CDR3 length: 16 residues. Trimming stripped 3 bases from V and 5 bases from J, with 19 bases between. In nucleotides, the CDR3 is TGTGCCAGCAGTTTCCCCCCGTCTCCTAAGGGGGAGACCCAGTACTTC. It specifies CASSFPPSPKGETQYF.

In this sample, this clonotype turned up a few times. V is TRBV29-1 and J is TRBJ2-7; TRBD1 or TRBD2 may be the D gene (6 bases each). The CDR3 contains 16 residues. In germline, CDR1 is SQVTM, CDR2 ANQGSEA. The V gene lost 0 bases and the J gene lost 2 bases, with 17 bases spanning the gap. The CDR3 sequence: CSVEDWGPGSAYEQYF. The CDR3, as DNA: TGCAGCGTTGAAGATTGGGGGCCCGGGAGCGCCTACGAGCAGTACTTC.

This clonotype was seen only a few times. The chain is built from TRBV11-1 and TRBJ2-7, with 10 bases identical to TRBD2. The germline V gene encodes CDR1 SGHAT and CDR2 FQDESV (reference sequence). V was clipped by 1 base and J by 4 bases; unmatched bases: 4. The CDR3 covers 15 residues. The CDR3 DNA sequence: TGTGCCAGCAGCTTAGAGTCTAGCGGGGGATACGAGCAGTACTTC. Protein product: CASSLESSGGYEQYF.

This clonotype has more than one count but fewer than ten. The CDR3 region has the DNA TGTGCCAGCAGAAAGGACAGGGGATACCCAGAGACCCAGTACTTC. Its protein product is CASRKDRGYPETQYF. This chain joins TRBV28 and TRBJ2-5; 9 bases fit TRBD1. This CDR3 comprises 15 residues. The trim removed 6 bases at V and 4 bases at J, leaving 9 bases unmatched. The germline CDR1 and CDR2 sequences are MDHEN and SYDVKM.

This clonotype was seen a few times. The chain joins TRBV24-1 to TRBJ2-3; 10 bases are shared with TRBD1. V gave up 6 bases and J gave up 4 bases; unmatched junction bases: 3. The CDR3 is 14 amino acids. Germline V gene lookup returns CDR1 KGHDR and CDR2 SFDVKD. The CDR3 reads CATSFGQGADTQYF. CDR3 nucleotide sequence: TGTGCCACCAGTTTCGGACAGGGGGCAGATACGCAGTATTTT.

This clonotype was observed many times. The V gene is TRBV20-1, the J gene TRBJ2-5; a weak D match, TRBD1 (6 bases). V lost 4 bases, J lost 6 bases, and 27 bases lay in between. CDR1 is DFQATT and CDR2 is SNEGSKA in the germline V gene (reference sequence). This CDR3 spans 17 amino acids. The CDR3 sequence: CSATTGTLTGPKQTQYF. DNA of the CDR3: TGCAGTGCTACTACAGGGACGCTGACGGGGCCTAAACAGACCCAGTACTTC.

This clonotype was picked up many times. The rearrangement uses TRBV20-1 and TRBJ2-5, with 7 bases that match TRBD2. CDR3 length equals 14 residues. The trim removed 5 bases at V and 1 base at J, leaving 7 bases unmatched. The germline CDR1 and CDR2 sequences are DFQATT and SNEGSKA (reference sequence). This CDR3 reads CSAVAGVVQETQYF. The CDR3, as DNA: TGCAGTGCTGTGGCGGGAGTGGTCCAAGAGACCCAGTACTTC.

There are many counts of this clonotype. The chain recombines TRBV5-1 with TRBJ2-7; D not resolved. This CDR3 spans 13 amino acids. The V gene's germline CDR1 is SGHRS and CDR2 YFSETQ. V was clipped by 0 bases and J by 2 bases, with 6 bases between them. CDR3 protein: CASSLADAYEQYF. The CDR3 DNA follows: TGCGCCAGCAGCTTGGCCGACGCCTACGAGCAGTACTTC.

The V and J genes are TRBV11-2 and TRBJ2-2; D might be TRBD1 (6 bases). The CDR3 runs 15 residues. CDR1 and CDR2 (germline): SGHAT, FQNNGV. V shed 0 bases and J shed 11 bases, with 16 bases lying between them. CDR3 sequence (DNA): TGTGCCAGCAGCTTAGACGCGAGGGACACTGACGAGCTGTTTTTT. Its protein is CASSLDARDTDELFF.

This clonotype was recorded a few times. The chain joins TRBV6-5 to TRBJ1-2; D perhaps matches TRBD1 (6 bases). This CDR3 is 16 amino acids long. Between the trimmed V and J ends, which lost 0 bases and 2 bases, there was a span of 13 bases. CDR1 is MNHEY and CDR2 is SVGAGI in the germline V gene. The CDR3: CASSYSAGGANYGYTF. The DNA of the CDR3 is TGTGCCAGCAGTTACTCGGCGGGGGGCGCGAACTATGGCTACACCTTC.

The chain employs TRBV29-1 and TRBJ2-7, with TRBD2 matching 11 bases. The CDR3 runs 14 residues. Germline V gene lookup returns CDR1 SQVTM and CDR2 ANQGSEA. J was trimmed by 3 bases and V by 3 bases; bases with no gene match: 4. The CDR3 is CSVDDGTSGYEQYF. The CDR3 region has the DNA TGCAGCGTTGACGACGGGACTAGCGGCTACGAGCAGTACTTC.

Note on this clonotype: A much larger clone differs by one base, so this may be a read error. This chain uses TRBV7-3 with TRBJ2-7; weak D call: TRBD1 (6 bases). From germline, CDR1 is SGHTA and CDR2 FQGTGA. CDR3 length: 15 amino acids. The DNA of the CDR3 is TGTGCCGGCAGCTCTTGGACAGCTGGCCCCTACGAGCAGTACTTC. Protein product: CAGSSWTAGPYEQYF.

This clonotype was detected only a few times. The chain recombines TRBV6-5 with TRBJ1-2; maybe TRBD1 (5 bases). The CDR3 contains 15 residues. Trimming took 4 bases from V and 5 from J, leaving 17 bases between them. Germline CDR1 is MNHEY and CDR2 is SVGAGI. The CDR3 coding sequence is TGTGCCAGCAGTTTACCTGGGGGTAGACCTTATGGCTACACCTTC. This translates into CASSLPGGRPYGYTF.

Concerning this clonotype itself: Being one base from a much bigger clone, this may be a read error. V and J are TRBV19 and TRBJ1-5; D gene ambiguous. Looked up from germline, CDR1 is LNHDA and CDR2 is SQIVND (reference sequence). V was pared by 4 bases and J by 4 bases, with 8 bases between. CDR3 length: 13 residues. The CDR3 protein is CASSKAVNQPQHF. For the CDR3, the DNA is TGTGCCAGTAGTAAGGCAGTGAATCAGCCCCAGCATTTT.

This chain joins TRBV20-1 and TRBJ2-5; D perhaps matches TRBD2 (5 bases). V was clipped by 2 bases and J by 3 bases, with 16 bases between them. The CDR3 extends over 15 amino acids. Germline V gives CDR1 DFQATT, CDR2 SNEGSKA (reference sequence). The CDR3 nucleotides read TGCAGTGCTAGATCCCGACGGACGGGGAAAGAGACCCAGTACTTC. This sequence encodes CSARSRRTGKETQYF.

The chain is built from TRBV4-1 and TRBJ1-2, with a tentative D call TRBD1 (5 bases). The V and J ends lost 2 bases and 2 bases respectively, with 9 bases between them. Per germline, CDR1 MGHRA and CDR2 YSYEKL. The CDR3 is 14 amino acids. The CDR3 sequence: CASSQSQDNYGYTF. CDR3 DNA: TGCGCCAGCAGCCAATCACAGGACAACTATGGCTACACCTTC.

J is TRBJ2-2 and V is TRBV12-3 or TRBV12-4; tentatively, D is TRBD2 (5 bases). This CDR3 comprises 13 residues. The V and J ends lost 6 bases and 7 bases respectively, with 12 bases between them. CDR3 loop: CASSQEGHGELFF. The DNA of the CDR3 is TGTGCCAGCAGCCAAGAGGGCCACGGGGAGCTGTTTTTT.

This clonotype was seen only once. The gene calls are TRBV2 and TRBJ2-2, with TRBD1 identical over 7 bases. V was pared by 3 bases and J by 12 bases, with 1 base of the junction left unmatched. Germline V lookup: CDR1 SNHLY, CDR2 FYNNEI. The CDR3 sequence is 11 residues long. The CDR3 DNA is TGTGCCAGCAGTGAGGACAGGAAGCTGTTTTTT. It specifies CASSEDRKLFF.

This clonotype was detected a few times. The chain has TRBV6-4 and TRBJ2-2; 9 bases match TRBD1. CDR1 and CDR2 from the germline V gene are MRHNA and SNTAGT. The junction had 3 bases not matched to a gene; V was cut back by 6 bases and J by 1 base. The CDR3 extends over 15 amino acids. The CDR3 protein is CASRGGQGNTGELFF. CDR3 sequence (DNA): TGTGCCAGCAGAGGGGGACAGGGGAACACCGGGGAGCTGTTTTTT.

CDR3 nucleotide sequence: TGTGCCAGTAGTATCGAGGGACAAGCCTACGAGCAGTACTTC. Amino acid sequence: CASSIEGQAYEQYF. The genes are TRBV19 and TRBJ2-7; TRBD1 is a possible D gene (6 bases). The CDR3 runs 14 residues. Trimming shortened V by 3 bases and J by 2 bases, and 11 bases separated the two germline ends. The germline gives CDR1 LNHDA, CDR2 SQIVND (reference sequence).

This clonotype was seen more than once but under ten times. This chain uses TRBV4-3 with TRBJ2-5; possible D gene TRBD2, 6 bases. The CDR3 spans 13 residues. The ends were cut back, 4 bases at V and 7 bases at J, with 13 bases in the middle. Looked up from germline, CDR1 is LGHNA and CDR2 is YSLEER. The CDR3 region is CASSPRDWGTQYF. CDR3 nucleotide sequence: TGCGCCAGCAGCCCCCGGGACTGGGGGACCCAGTACTTC.

This clonotype appeared many times. The J gene is TRBJ1-1, the V gene TRBV6-5, with D perhaps TRBD1 (6 bases). Trimming pared 6 bases from V and 1 base from J, leaving 15 bases between. CDR3 size: 15 residues. Germline V lookup: CDR1 MNHEY, CDR2 SVGAGI. The CDR3, as DNA: TGTGCCAGCAGCCTGGGGGGGCGAGGGAACACTGAAGCTTTCTTT. Its translation is CASSLGGRGNTEAFF.

This clonotype came up a few times. V usage is TRBV19 and J usage is TRBJ1-2; no clear D. The V and J ends lost 9 bases and 2 bases respectively, with 16 bases between them. There are 14 residues in the CDR3. In germline, CDR1 is LNHDA, CDR2 SQIVND (reference sequence). The CDR3 DNA follows: TGTGCCAGCTCCGAACAAGGGCAGAACTATGGCTACACCTTC. Protein sequence: CASSEQGQNYGYTF.

This clonotype was observed a handful of times. V is TRBV19 and J is TRBJ1-1; weak D call: TRBD1 (5 bases). The V gene lost 2 bases and the J gene lost 8 bases, with 9 bases spanning the gap. The germline gives CDR1 LNHDA, CDR2 SQIVND (reference sequence). CDR3 size: 12 residues. The chain's CDR3 is CASSILEGEAFF. The CDR3 DNA is TGTGCCAGTAGTATATTGGAGGGGGAAGCTTTCTTT. Using reference TRBV19 and TRBJ1-1 for the parts outside the CDR3, the full variable domain is DGGITQSPKYLFRKEGQNVTLSCEQNLNHDAMYWYRQDPGQGLRLIYYSQIVNDFQKGDIAEGYSVSREKKESFPLTVTSAQKNPTAFYLCASSILEGEAFFGQGTRLTVV.